This TCR beta chain originates from a study of shared clonotypes between healthy human individuals (dated by TCRdb to about 2020). General notes on the study: Three men and two women, aged 18 to 49 years, made up the cohort. To estimate repertoire size and how much clonotype sharing occurs between individuals, the study deeply sequenced the blood TCR repertoires of several healthy adults. To increase sequencing depth and limit assay-specific biases, different laboratories used diverse techniques to prepare libraries and sequence TCR repertoires. Per donor, three plates each were used for CD4 naive and CD4 memory, two for CD8 naive, and one for CD8 memory. Each donor's leukapheresis produced roughly between roughly 0.85 and 9.5 billion PBMCs.

Broader findings and caveats from the paper: Sampling was restricted to blood, and TCR repertoires in tissues likely differ from the TCR repertoires found in blood. Sharing across a few donors was observed for 4.5% to 6.5% of naive CD4, 3% to 3.5% of naive CD8, about 2.3% of memory CD4, and about 0.4% of memory CD8 clonotypes. Even with the large sequencing depth, rarefaction of the sorted-subset datasets indicated that sequencing was incomplete. Compared with non-shared clonotypes, clonotypes shared by all four sorted-subset donors had higher generation probabilities. Because the study included a small number of donors, the genetic and exposure-history diversity represented was limited. Naive subsets generally had larger estimated clonotype richness than memory subsets did. Pairwise subsampling indicated that sequencing depth was expected to affect the degree of clonotype sharing among donors.

The CDR3 covers 14 residues, taking in both the cysteine and the phenylalanine. Only CDR3 DNA is held: 42 bases, read in frame from base 1. Per the germline V gene (reference sequence), SGHAT is the CDR1 and FQDESV is the CDR2. A distance of 16 bases separates the germline ends of V and J, which lose 4 bases and 7 bases respectively. Note on this clone: Its antigen has not been determined. Base qualities are missing; no much larger clone stands one base away.

Using the deep immunoSEQ assay, TCR CDR3 regions were amplified from genomic DNA by multiplex PCR. Extracted genomic DNA from each cell subset was distributed evenly across all wells of several immunoSEQ 96-well plates, and each plate was treated as a replicate. For sorted subsets, 150 to 250 ng of genomic DNA, equivalent to 25,000 to 35,000 T cell genomes, went into each replicate PCR. Purified libraries were quantified with a Qubit 3.0 fluorometer, sized on a Bioanalyzer 2100, and re-quantified with the KAPA Library Quantification kit. Each immunoSEQ 96-well plate was sequenced on its own single-read 150-cycle Illumina NextSeq 550 flow cell. Processing in the source paper ran as follows. Because the immunoSEQ output included only junctional sequences and no quality scores, the filtering could not be the same as the filtering used for full-length reads. Sequences were annotated with PyIR, a Python wrapper for IgBLAST v1.9, and V/J genes and CDR3 were assigned using IMGT germline references. Reads with weak V/J assignments (E-value above 1e-6), missing CDR3, stop codons, out-of-frame junctions, or ambiguous translated residues were removed. V3J clonotypes were defined as sequences sharing an identical inferred V gene, J gene, and CDR3 amino acid sequence. Percentage overlap between repertoires was calculated by dividing the number of shared unique clonotypes by the size of the smaller repertoire. Three approaches were used to assess repertoire richness: RTK rarefaction, the Chao1 estimator, and Recon v2.1 estimates of unobserved clonotypes. Generation probabilities were computed with OLGA for all TCRbeta clonotypes obtained by the gDNA method from several donors. Imported from immuneACCESS, the table was reduced by TCRdb to in-frame sequences with V and J called. These copies leave out some clones; in studies compared against another copy, an unresolved V gene accounts for under half, and the cause of the remainder is not known. V and J calls plus clone size are reproduced from that table; the DNA served to infer D and trimming. The sample contains roughly 2,300,000 clones, about 90% of them found a single time. The ten largest clones take up 0.37% of the sample.

The donors were healthy, HIV-negative adults with no recently reported acute infections or vaccinations. All donors were Caucasian adults living in Nashville, Tennessee, USA. CD4+ T cells were enriched by magnetic negative selection, after which naive cells were positively selected on CD45RA and the negative fraction was taken as the memory subset. Blood was collected by leukapheresis, and PBMCs were isolated by Ficoll-Histopaque density gradient centrifugation and then cryopreserved in liquid nitrogen vapor phase. Analytical flow cytometry was used to check the purity and quantity of every magnetically sorted T cell population. Each sorted fraction had its genomic DNA isolated and then quantified by UV absorbance on a Nanodrop 2000c.

This receptor was obtained from a man in his late teens or twenties in good health. Some clones in this sample may be carry-over from other donors' samples. The material sequenced was naive CD4+ T cells from PBMCs. The cell subset or site label for this specimen denotes: CD45RA+ positively selected. The rearrangement joined TRBV11-1 to TRBJ1-2; the D gene is not confidently resolved. The CDR3 is CASSSLSGRPGYTF. At the DNA level, the sequence is TGTGCCAGCAGCTCCCTCTCTGGGAGGCCTGGCTACACCTTC.